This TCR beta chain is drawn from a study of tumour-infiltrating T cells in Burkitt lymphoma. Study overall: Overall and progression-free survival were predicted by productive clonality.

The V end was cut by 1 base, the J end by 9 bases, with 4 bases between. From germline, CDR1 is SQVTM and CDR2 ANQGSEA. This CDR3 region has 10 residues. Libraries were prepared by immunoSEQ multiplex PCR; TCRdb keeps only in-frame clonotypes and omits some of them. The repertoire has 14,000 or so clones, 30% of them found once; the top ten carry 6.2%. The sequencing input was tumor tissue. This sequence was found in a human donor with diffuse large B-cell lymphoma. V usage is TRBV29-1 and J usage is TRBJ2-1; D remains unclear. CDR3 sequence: CSVEAVEQFF. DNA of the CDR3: TGCAGCGTTGAAGCGGTTGAGCAGTTCTTC.